The entry below gives a single T cell receptor beta chain sequence along with its context. The protocol was immunoSEQ multiplex PCR, while the TCRdb copy is restricted to in-frame clones and leaves out a portion. The sample lists 200,000 to 300,000 clones; about 80% were seen once. The data were taken from a study of blood T cell repertoires in COVID-19. Background on the study: The cDNA or gDNA used as material had been derived from T cells, B-cell-depleted T cells, or PBMCs.

Germline values: CDR1 MNHEY, CDR2 SVGAGI. The trim removed 6 bases at V and 2 bases at J, leaving 6 bases unmatched. The CDR3 runs to 15 residues. The rearrangement links TRBV6-5 to TRBJ2-2; 7 bases fit TRBD1. The sequenced sample was peripheral blood. This sequence originates from a human donor in a cohort sampled during active COVID-19. The CDR3 here is CASRGSGGNTGELFF. In nucleotides, the CDR3 is TGTGCCAGCAGGGGGTCAGGGGGTAACACCGGGGAGCTGTTTTTT.